This T cell receptor (beta chain) comes out of a study of blood T cell repertoires in COVID-19. Study summary: Acute and convalescent COVID-19 specimens originated in the United States, Italy and Spain.

This CDR3 has 16 residues. Germline values: CDR1 SGHRS, CDR2 YFSETQ. V lost 4 bases and J lost 5; bases outside the gene matches: 14. Authors' analysis steps: Reference gene primer amplification yielded estimated nucleated cell counts. This table comes from immunoSEQ multiplex PCR, and its TCRdb copy is limited to in-frame clones, with some not included. V, J and clone size reflect that table, while D and trimming were determined from the DNA. The sample includes some 180,000 clones, around four fifths seen only once; the top ten take 7.5% to 10%. Seattle enrolled patients during active infection and tracked them longitudinally.

This sequence joins TRBV5-1 and TRBJ1-2; TRBD1 agrees at 7 bases. The sample was peripheral blood. The sequence was collected from an elderly woman with COVID-19, enrolled during active disease. Here the CDR3 DNA reads TGCGCCAGCAGCCCCCACAACGGACAGGAGAAATATGGCTACACCTTC. Amino acids: CASSPHNGQEKYGYTF.